This is a list of T cell receptor beta chains from one sample in a study of beta chain features in type 1 diabetes. Repertoires were generated with immunoSEQ multiplex PCR, while TCRdb's copy carries only in-frame clones and drops some. The sample consists of 200,000 to 250,000 clones, approximately 10% of them appearing once. Sequenced sample: central memory CD4+ T cells from blood. These TCRs come from a young man in good health. Each CDR3 is given with its conserved first and last residue. Each record gives: CDR3 length, D gene, J gene, V gene, clone size, CDR3 DNA, CDR3 protein. The D gene is left open where the match is weak. Expanded clones are given a class, and other clones once, few, many or no size at all.

CDR3 length: 12
D gene: NA
J gene: TRBJ2-1
V gene: TRBV30
clone size: NA
CDR3 DNA: TGTGCCTGGAGTGTAAGGGGGACTGAGCAGTTCTTC
CDR3 protein: CAWSVRGTEQFF

CDR3 length: 14
D gene: NA
J gene: TRBJ1-1
V gene: TRBV7-3
clone size: NA
CDR3 DNA: TGTGCCAGCAGCTTTCAGGGCCAGGGCACTGAAGCTTTCTTT
CDR3 protein: CASSFQGQGTEAFF

CDR3 length: 15
D gene: TRBD1
J gene: TRBJ2-7
V gene: TRBV30
clone size: few
CDR3 DNA: TGTGCCTGGCGTATACCCGGGACAGAACCCTACGAGCAGTACTTC
CDR3 protein: CAWRIPGTEPYEQYF

CDR3 length: 14
D gene: NA
J gene: TRBJ1-1
V gene: TRBV15
clone size: few
CDR3 DNA: TGTGCCACCAGCGGAGGGGATATGAACACTGAAGCTTTCTTT
CDR3 protein: CATSGGDMNTEAFF

CDR3 length: 15
D gene: NA
J gene: TRBJ1-5
V gene: TRBV2
clone size: NA
CDR3 DNA: TGTGCCAGCAGTGAAAATCGGGGGCAGAATCAGCCCCAGCATTTT
CDR3 protein: CASSENRGQNQPQHF

CDR3 length: 15
D gene: TRBD1
J gene: TRBJ2-1
V gene: TRBV18
clone size: NA
CDR3 DNA: TGTGCCAGCTCACTGGACAGGGGGCAATACAATGAGCAGTTCTTC
CDR3 protein: CASSLDRGQYNEQFF

CDR3 length: 18
D gene: TRBD2
J gene: TRBJ2-6
V gene: TRBV5-1
clone size: few
CDR3 DNA: TGCGCCAGCAGCGCGACTAGCGGGAGTAGAGCTGGGGCCAACGTCCTGACTTTC
CDR3 protein: CASSATSGSRAGANVLTF

CDR3 length: 16
D gene: NA
J gene: TRBJ2-6
V gene: TRBV15
clone size: few
CDR3 DNA: TGTGCCACCAGCGGGGGGCTTCAAGCTGGGGCCAACGTCCTGACTTTC
CDR3 protein: CATSGGLQAGANVLTF

CDR3 length: 11
D gene: NA
J gene: TRBJ1-1
V gene: TRBV30
clone size: few
CDR3 DNA: TGTGCCTCTGCGGGGGAGACTGAAGCTTTCTTT
CDR3 protein: CASAGETEAFF

CDR3 length: 13
D gene: NA
J gene: TRBJ2-2
V gene: TRBV30
clone size: many
CDR3 DNA: TGTGCCTGGAGTTCGGGACCGTTCGGGGAGCTGTTTTTT
CDR3 protein: CAWSSGPFGELFF